The 9 T cell receptor beta chains reported below all come from one sample, sequenced in a study of circulating and synovial CD4+ cells in juvenile arthritis. Profiling relied on immunoSEQ multiplex PCR, and the TCRdb table lists in-frame clones only, not all of them. Here the sample spans 30,000 to 40,000 clones, 90% to 95% being singletons. The material sequenced was CD4+ T cells from blood. The receptor set was obtained from a human donor with juvenile idiopathic arthritis.

This chain links TRBV9 with TRBJ1-6; 9 nucleotides line up with TRBD1. Germline trimming cut 3 bases from V and 9 bases from J; bases unmatched to any gene: 4. This CDR3 has 14 residues. Germline V gene sequence: CDR1 SGDLS, CDR2 YYNGEE. The DNA of the CDR3 is TGTGCCAGCAGCGACGGGACAGGGACTTCACCCCTCCACTTT. Amino acid sequence: CASSDGTGTSPLHF.

CDR3 loop: CASSPNLGNQPQHF. CDR3 coding DNA: TGTGCCAGCAGCCCAAACTTGGGCAATCAGCCCCAGCATTTT. J is TRBJ1-5 and V is TRBV7-2; no reliable D call. The CDR3 totals 14 residues. The germline CDR1 and CDR2 sequences are SGHTA and FQGNSA. V lost 5 bases, J lost 2 bases, and 10 bases lay in between.

This rearrangement joins TRBV30 to TRBJ2-1; D is perhaps TRBD2 (8 bases). Germline lookup yields CDR1 GTSNPN and CDR2 SVGIG (reference sequence). V lost 5 bases, J lost 5 bases, and 25 bases lay in between. This CDR3 comprises 17 residues. The CDR3: CAWDRDLLAGPHNEQFF. CDR3 coding DNA: TGTGCCTGGGACAGGGACCTCTTAGCGGGACCCCACAATGAGCAGTTCTTC.

The V and J genes are TRBV4-2 and TRBJ2-7; possible D gene TRBD1, 5 bases. Germline V lookup: CDR1 LGHNA, CDR2 YNFKEQ. This CDR3 is built from 13 residues. Trimming cost V 1 base and J 5 bases, with 9 bases left between them. The CDR3 coding sequence is TGTGCCAGCAGCCAAGTCCAGGGCCACGAGCAGTACTTC. Encoded protein: CASSQVQGHEQYF.

The chain carries TRBV4-1 and TRBJ2-5, with D maybe TRBD1 (5 bases). The last part of the DNA fits TRBJ2-7 better; the J call may be wrong. CDR3 length: 17 residues. Germline values: CDR1 MGHRA, CDR2 YSYEKL. CDR3 DNA sequence: TGCGCCAGCAGCCCCCCCCGCAGGACATCGACCTCCTACGAGCAGTACTTC. Its translation is CASSPPRRTSTSYEQYF.

The chain uses TRBV5-1 and TRBJ2-1; no clear D gene. Germline V gives CDR1 SGHRS, CDR2 YFSETQ. CDR3 length: 13 residues. V lost 1 base to trimming and J lost 7 bases, with 9 bases between them. In DNA, the CDR3 is TGCGCCAGCAGCTTGTCGGTGAGTAATGAGCAGTTCTTC. This translates into CASSLSVSNEQFF.

The chain uses TRBV28 and TRBJ1-4, with D perhaps TRBD1 (6 bases). The CDR3 loop spans 14 amino acids. Germline lookup yields CDR1 MDHEN and CDR2 SYDVKM. The V gene lost 3 bases and the J gene lost 7 bases, with 12 bases spanning the gap. The CDR3 sequence is CASSFRGSGEKLFF. CDR3 DNA: TGTGCCAGCAGTTTCAGGGGAAGCGGTGAAAAACTGTTTTTT.

This chain uses TRBV10-3 with TRBJ2-1; a weak D match, TRBD2 (6 bases). Germline CDR1 reads ENHRY; CDR2 reads SYGVKD. This CDR3 has 15 residues. Deletions cut 6 bases from V and 8 bases from J, with 20 bases between. The CDR3 loop reads CAIRSGLGGVDEQFF. CDR3 DNA sequence: TGTGCCATCAGATCGGGACTCGGGGGTGTCGATGAGCAGTTCTTC.

The gene calls are TRBV29-1 and TRBJ1-2; possibly TRBD1 for D (5 bases). Germline values: CDR1 SQVTM, CDR2 ANQGSEA. Trimming pared 8 bases from V and 8 bases from J, leaving 21 bases between. The CDR3 has 13 amino acids. This chain's CDR3 is CSTPDRGRNGYTF. The CDR3 region has the DNA TGCAGCACCCCGGATCGGGGGAGAAACGGCTACACCTTC.